Below are 9 T cell receptor beta chains sequenced from a single sample in a study of CD4+ T cells in melanoma. The table came from immunoSEQ multiplex PCR; TCRdb's copy has only in-frame clones and leaves some out. The table lists several thousand clones, around 71% of them singletons, with 16% in the top ten. Sample: cells from a culture (not recorded whether cultured in vitro). The receptors here all came from a human donor with melanoma.

This clone has just one count. The V call is TRBV6-5, the J call TRBJ1-2, with D maybe TRBD1 (5 bases). Trimming left V 5 bases short and J 4 bases short, with 11 bases between. There are 13 residues in the CDR3. Germline-derived CDR1 and CDR2 are MNHEY and SVGAGI. The CDR3 nucleotides are TGTGCCAGCAGTACCGGGACTTTCTATGGCTACACCTTC. Protein product: CASSTGTFYGYTF.

The rearrangement links TRBV13 to TRBJ2-6; TRBD2 aligns across 9 bases. Germline CDR1 PRHDT, CDR2 FYEKMQ (reference sequence). V was clipped by 4 bases and J by 2 bases; unmatched bases: 3. The CDR3 is 16 residues long. CDR3 residues: CASSYGTSPGANVLTF. The CDR3 DNA is TGTGCCAGCAGCTACGGGACTAGCCCTGGGGCCAACGTCCTGACTTTC. Looking up the rest from reference TRBV13 and TRBJ2-6 gives the full variable domain: AAGVIQSPRHLIKEKRETATLKCYPIPRHDTVYWYQQGPGQDPQFLISFYEKMQSDKGSIPDRFSAQQFSDYHSELNMSSLELGDSALYFCASSYGTSPGANVLTFGAGSRLTVL.

J is TRBJ2-2 and V is TRBV11-3; D is tentatively TRBD1 or TRBD2 (5 bases each). CDR3 length equals 15 residues. CDR1 is SGHNT and CDR2 is YENEEA in the germline V gene. Trimming stripped 5 bases from V and 1 base from J, with 11 bases between. The CDR3 is CASSPGTVNTGELFF. DNA for the CDR3: TGTGCCAGCAGCCCCGGGACGGTGAACACCGGGGAGCTGTTTTTT.

The chain uses TRBV5-4 and TRBJ1-2, with a possible D match to TRBD1 (5 bases). V gave up 3 bases and J gave up 3 bases, with 9 bases separating them. The CDR3 has 13 amino acids. CDR1 and CDR2 from the germline V gene are SGHNT and YYREEE (reference sequence). The CDR3 DNA reads as TGTGCCAGCAGCTCTGCGGGGGACTATGGCTACACCTTC. Translated: CASSSAGDYGYTF. Supplemented by reference TRBV5-4 and TRBJ1-2, the full variable domain reads ETGVTQSPTHLIKTRGQQVTLRCSSQSGHNTVSWYQQALGQGPQFIFQYYREEENGRGNFPPRFSGLQFPNYSSELNVNALELDDSALYLCASSSAGDYGYTFGSGTRLTVV.

The CDR3: CASSSLTGRDSFYGQPQHF. CDR3 DNA: TGTGCCAGCAGCTCCCTCACAGGGAGGGACAGTTTCTATGGTCAGCCCCAGCATTTT. The chain joins TRBV4-2 to TRBJ1-5; TRBD1 matches 7 bases. CDR1 and CDR2 from the germline V gene are LGHNA and YNFKEQ. The J segment lost 6 bases and the V segment lost 5 bases, leaving 22 bases of the junction unmatched. The CDR3 totals 19 residues.

V gene TRBV6-5 combines with J gene TRBJ1-2, with 7 nucleotides matching TRBD1. The CDR3 consists of 14 residues. J gave up 7 bases and V 7 bases, and 12 bases lay outside the gene matches. Germline lookup yields CDR1 MNHEY and CDR2 SVGAGI. The CDR3 sequence: CASTARGRGVGYTF. The CDR3 bases are TGTGCCAGCACCGCAAGGGGGCGCGGAGTTGGCTACACCTTC.

The gene calls are TRBV11-2 and TRBJ2-7; TRBD2 matches at 12 bases. The CDR3 has 15 amino acids. V was clipped by 6 bases and J by 2 bases; unmatched bases: 5. Germline lookup yields CDR1 SGHAT and CDR2 FQNNGV. For the CDR3, the DNA is TGTGCCAGCAGATCTACTAGCGGGGGGCCCTACGAGCAGTACTTC. Protein sequence: CASRSTSGGPYEQYF.

In regard to this clone: At one boundary the junction diverges from the germline segment, which might be a read error. This chain uses TRBV25-1 with TRBJ1-4; no firm D call. The length of the CDR3 is 14 residues. The germline gives CDR1 MGHDK, CDR2 SYGVNS. CDR3 in amino acids: CASTPALMNGKLFF. The CDR3 region has the DNA TGTGCCAGCACCCCCGCCTTAATGAATGGAAAACTGTTTTTT.

J is TRBJ2-3 and V is TRBV11-2; a weak D match, TRBD1 (5 bases). The V and J ends lost 2 bases and 5 bases respectively, with 11 bases between them. Germline V lookup: CDR1 SGHAT, CDR2 FQNNGV. This CDR3 contains 14 residues. The CDR3 reads CASSLFDRKDTQYF. CDR3 sequence (DNA): TGTGCCAGCAGCTTATTTGACAGAAAAGATACGCAGTATTTT.